This passage covers 9 T cell receptor beta chains from one sample sequenced in a study of shared clonotypes between healthy human individuals. Profiled with immunoSEQ multiplex PCR; TCRdb holds only in-frame clones, not every one. The profile shows 1,400,000 or so clones, 98% of them singletons. The sequenced material came from naive CD4+ T cells sorted from blood. Subset: CD45RA+ positively selected. These receptors all come from a man aged 30 to 39 in good health.

The V call is TRBV5-1, the J call TRBJ2-7, with TRBD1 as a possible D gene (6 bases). The CDR3 is 16 residues long. Germline assignment: CDR1 SGHRS and CDR2 YFSETQ. Trimming cost V 1 base and J 6 bases, with 20 bases left between them. The CDR3 loop is CASSLQGSRDLAEQYF. The CDR3 bases are TGCGCCAGCAGCTTGCAGGGGAGTAGAGATTTAGCCGAGCAGTACTTC.

V and J are TRBV5-5 and TRBJ1-1, with D hard to call. Trimming took 4 bases from V and 1 from J, leaving 11 bases between them. The CDR3 covers 14 residues. Germline V gene lookup returns CDR1 SGHKS and CDR2 YYEKEE (reference sequence). The chain's CDR3 is CASSLVNWNTEAFF. The CDR3 DNA is TGTGCCAGCAGCCTGGTCAACTGGAACACTGAAGCTTTCTTT.

V usage is TRBV4-2 and J usage is TRBJ2-1; a weak D match, TRBD2 (5 bases). Looked up from germline, CDR1 is LGHNA and CDR2 is YNFKEQ. The germline V and J ends were trimmed by 0 bases and 5 bases, with 11 bases remaining between them. This CDR3 comprises 15 residues. The DNA for the CDR3 is TGTGCCAGCAGCCAAGACCCCGGGATCGACAATGAGCAGTTCTTC. This sequence encodes CASSQDPGIDNEQFF.

This chain joins TRBV7-3 and TRBJ2-3; D is undetermined. The germline gives CDR1 SGHTA, CDR2 FQGTGA. CDR3 length: 13 amino acids. V lost 2 bases and J lost 5, with 8 bases in between. CDR3 in DNA: TGTGCCAGCAGCTTATCCCTGGGAGATACGCAGTATTTT. This codes for CASSLSLGDTQYF.

The chain joins TRBV5-1 to TRBJ2-7, with D maybe TRBD2 (6 bases). The CDR3 consists of 14 residues. CDR1 and CDR2 (germline): SGHRS, YFSETQ. The V and J ends lost 1 base and 3 bases respectively, with 11 bases between them. The CDR3 coding sequence is TGCGCCAGCAGCTTGTGGCGGGACCACTACGAGCAGTACTTC. Translating gives CASSLWRDHYEQYF.

The rearrangement links TRBV7-3 to TRBJ2-3, with TRBD2 identical over 16 bases. Unmatched junction bases numbered 6, after V lost 5 bases and J lost 4 bases. The CDR3 contains 17 residues. CDR1 is SGHTA and CDR2 is FQGTGA in the germline V gene. CDR3 sequence (DNA): TGTGCCAGCAGCCCTGGGACTAGCGGGAGGGCCCCAGATACGCAGTATTTT. This encodes CASSPGTSGRAPDTQYF.

Worth noting for this clone: The identical CDR3 is also encoded by other nucleotide sequences in the sample. This sequence joins TRBV2 and TRBJ1-2; D is unclear. The germline CDR1 and CDR2 sequences are SNHLY and FYNNEI. V lost 3 bases and J lost 4, with 3 bases in between. This CDR3 is built from 11 residues. CDR3 nucleotides: TGTGCCAGCAGTGAGGGCTATGGCTACACCTTC. Its translation is CASSEGYGYTF.

As DNA, the CDR3 is TGTGCCACCTTGCCGGCAGGGTTCCTCACTGAAGCTTTCTTT. This codes for CATLPAGFLTEAFF. This chain connects TRBV28 to TRBJ1-1, with D perhaps matching TRBD1 (5 bases). Germline loops: CDR1 MDHEN, CDR2 SYDVKM. The CDR3 runs 14 residues. Trimming took off 10 bases at V and 4 bases at J, with 19 bases between the two ends.

CDR3 loop: CASRGPRGYTF. The CDR3 DNA follows: TGTGCCAGTAGGGGCCCAAGGGGCTACACCTTC. The J gene is TRBJ1-2, the V gene TRBV19; D remains unclear. Trimming took 6 bases from V and 8 from J, leaving 10 bases between them. CDR3 length equals 11 residues. CDR1 is LNHDA and CDR2 is SQIVND in the germline V gene (reference sequence). Full variable domain (remainder filled in from reference TRBV19 and TRBJ1-2): DGGITQSPKYLFRKEGQNVTLSCEQNLNHDAMYWYRQDPGQGLRLIYYSQIVNDFQKGDIAEGYSVSREKKESFPLTVTSAQKNPTAFYLCASRGPRGYTFGSGTRLTVV.